The 13 T cell receptor beta chains in this list originate from one sample, sequenced in a study of response to subunit inactivated influenza vaccine. TCRdb re-called the RT-PCR reads through MiXCR, storing one row per CDR3 protein. The table has more than 450,000 distinct CDR3 sequences, about 11% seen once. The sample also formed part of further work on T cells expressing NK-cell markers. That source reports: What made the TCR beta cDNA was 5'RACE template switching with UMIs.

Sequencing was performed on PBMCs from blood, taken on the day of vaccination. The receptors were sampled from a man aged 50-59 years who received an inactivated influenza vaccine.

This rearrangement joins TRBV12-3 or TRBV12-4 to TRBJ1-4; D uncertain. CDR3 size: 16 residues. The V and J ends lost 3 bases and 7 bases respectively, with 18 bases between them. The CDR3 sequence: CASSFNYARLGEKLFF. DNA of the CDR3: TGTGCCAGCAGTTTCAACTATGCGAGGTTGGGTGAAAAACTGTTTTTT.

V usage is TRBV5-4 and J usage is TRBJ2-2; D ambiguous. The CDR3 loop spans 13 amino acids. Per germline, CDR1 SGHNT and CDR2 YYREEE (reference sequence). The V end was cut by 2 bases, the J end by 4 bases, with 6 bases between. CDR3 DNA: TGTGCCAGCAGCTTACAGTTCACCGGGGAGCTGTTTTTT. As protein: CASSLQFTGELFF.

This clonotype has a handful of counts. The chain uses TRBV12-3 or TRBV12-4 and TRBJ1-6; possible D gene TRBD1, 5 bases. This CDR3 comprises 16 residues. V was pared by 2 bases and J by 7 bases, with 15 bases between. The CDR3 sequence is CASSLRGHWGNSPLHF. CDR3 DNA: TGTGCCAGCAGTTTAAGAGGACACTGGGGGAATTCACCCCTCCACTTT.

The chain links TRBV18 to TRBJ1-2; 9 nucleotides match TRBD1. Germline V gene sequence: CDR1 KGHSH, CDR2 LQKENI. Losses at the gene ends were 0 bases for V and 8 bases for J; bases not matched to a gene: 7. The CDR3 runs to 15 residues. The CDR3 sequence is CASSPPLQGARGYTF. In nucleotides, the CDR3 is TGTGCCAGCTCACCACCGTTACAGGGGGCAAGAGGCTACACCTTC.

The CDR3: CSASPGGGYEQYF. CDR3 nucleotide sequence: TGCAGTGCTAGCCCAGGGGGGGGCTACGAGCAGTACTTC. The chain is built from TRBV20-1 and TRBJ2-7, with D perhaps assigned TRBD1 or TRBD2 (7 bases each). Trimming removed 3 bases from V and 3 bases from J, with 12 bases in between. The germline CDR1 and CDR2 sequences are DFQATT and SNEGSKA (reference sequence). The CDR3 extends over 13 amino acids.

The chain is built from TRBV20-1 and TRBJ2-5; 8 positions match TRBD1. Unmatched junction bases numbered 7, after V lost 6 bases and J lost 4 bases. The CDR3 runs 13 residues. From germline, CDR1 is DFQATT and CDR2 SNEGSKA (reference sequence). This CDR3 reads CSAQTGVGETQYF. CDR3 nucleotides: TGCAGTGCGCAGACAGGGGTGGGAGAGACCCAGTACTTC.

The V and J genes are TRBV20-1 and TRBJ2-3; 12 nucleotides match TRBD2. The J segment lost 0 bases and the V segment lost 6 bases, leaving 7 bases of the junction unmatched. Germline CDR1 reads DFQATT; CDR2 reads SNEGSKA (reference sequence). This CDR3 contains 16 residues. The CDR3 loop reads CSAWTSGTLSTDTQYF. The CDR3 bases are TGCAGTGCGTGGACTAGCGGGACGTTAAGCACAGATACGCAGTATTTT.

V and J are TRBV6-2 or TRBV6-3 and TRBJ2-5; TRBD1 matches at 7 bases. The CDR3 is made up of 15 amino acids. V lost 2 bases to trimming and J lost 5 bases; unmatched junction nucleotides: 8. Looked up from germline, CDR1 is MNHEY and CDR2 is SVGEGT. CDR3 sequence reads: CASSYEGTDYETQYF. The CDR3 DNA reads as TGTGCCAGCAGTTACGAGGGGACAGACTACGAGACCCAGTACTTC.

J is TRBJ2-2 and V is TRBV20-1, with D perhaps assigned TRBD1 or TRBD2 (6 bases each). Trimming removed 5 bases at V and 4 bases at J, with 14 bases between. Germline V gene lookup returns CDR1 DFQATT and CDR2 SNEGSKA (reference sequence). The CDR3 is 14 residues long. The CDR3 reads CSAPRQEGTGELFF. As DNA, the CDR3 is TGCAGTGCTCCCCGACAGGAGGGCACCGGGGAGCTGTTTTTT.

The J gene is TRBJ2-2, the V gene TRBV7-3; 11 bases fit TRBD2. The germline gives CDR1 SGHTA, CDR2 FQGTGA. This CDR3 has 16 residues. J gave up 4 bases and V 6 bases, and 7 bases lay outside the gene matches. Here the CDR3 reads CASRPTSGSFTGELFF. CDR3 nucleotides: TGTGCCAGCAGACCCACTAGCGGGAGTTTCACCGGGGAGCTGTTTTTT.

There are many counts of this clonotype. The chain employs TRBV6-2 or TRBV6-3 and TRBJ2-1; 15 bases map to TRBD2. The CDR3 is 15 amino acids. Trimming removed 6 bases from V and 9 bases from J; junction bases left unmatched: 6. CDR1 MNHEY and CDR2 SVGEGT come from the germline V gene. The CDR3 loop is CASSGLAGGLGEQFF. CDR3 coding DNA: TGTGCCAGCAGCGGACTAGCGGGAGGGCTTGGTGAGCAGTTCTTC.

Comment on this clonotype: At one of its ends the junction is not consistent with the germline gene, which may arise from a read error. The V and J genes are TRBV7-2 and TRBJ2-1; D possibly corresponds to TRBD2 (5 bases). The length of the CDR3 is 16 residues. The germline V gene has CDR1 SGHTA and CDR2 FQGNSA. The CDR3 DNA reads as TGTGCCAGCAGCTCCCAGTCCTCCGGGATTTCCAATGACCAGTTCTTC. This sequence encodes CASSSQSSGISNDQFF.

This clonotype was seen a few times. The chain uses TRBV12-3 or TRBV12-4 and TRBJ2-1; D is perhaps TRBD2 (5 bases). The ends were cut back, 3 bases at V and 4 bases at J, with 19 bases in the middle. The CDR3 extends over 17 amino acids. The CDR3 sequence is CASSFPLFRGSYNEQFF. The CDR3 DNA reads TGTGCCAGCAGTTTCCCTTTATTCAGAGGGAGTTACAATGAGCAGTTCTTC.